Listed below are T cell receptor beta chains from one sample, sequenced in a study of siplizumab effects on memory and regulatory T cells. Profiled with immunoSEQ multiplex PCR; TCRdb holds only in-frame clones, not every one. Of some 90,000 clones in the sample, more than 80% were seen once. Source material: CD4+ T cells sorted from blood. The receptors shown here come from a human donor in good health. Each CDR3 is given with its conserved first and last residue. Each record gives: clone size, J gene, V gene, D gene, CDR3 protein, CDR3 DNA. A D gene is named only where the DNA matches it firmly. Not all rows give a size; the values are once, few, many and, for expanded clones, a class.

clone size: -
J gene: TRBJ2-2
V gene: TRBV11-3
D gene: -
CDR3 protein: CASTQKNTGELFF
CDR3 DNA: TGTGCCAGCACACAGAAAAACACCGGGGAGCTGTTTTTT

clone size: -
J gene: TRBJ2-7
V gene: TRBV18
D gene: -
CDR3 protein: CASSRDPVSEQYF
CDR3 DNA: TGTGCCAGCTCACGGGACCCCGTCTCCGAGCAGTACTTC

clone size: -
J gene: TRBJ2-5
V gene: TRBV7-9
D gene: TRBD2
CDR3 protein: CASSLVPSGSGETQYF
CDR3 DNA: TGTGCCAGCAGCTTAGTTCCTAGCGGGAGTGGAGAGACCCAGTACTTC

clone size: once
J gene: TRBJ1-3
V gene: TRBV7-2
D gene: -
CDR3 protein: CASSPDPVSGNTIYF
CDR3 DNA: TGTGCCAGCAGCCCGGACCCAGTCTCTGGAAACACCATATATTTT

clone size: -
J gene: TRBJ2-1
V gene: TRBV29-1
D gene: -
CDR3 protein: CSVGEANEQFF
CDR3 DNA: TGCAGCGTTGGGGAGGCCAATGAGCAGTTCTTC

clone size: -
J gene: TRBJ1-1
V gene: TRBV30
D gene: -
CDR3 protein: CAWSLRGTEAFF
CDR3 DNA: TGTGCCTGGAGTCTAAGGGGTACTGAAGCTTTCTTT

clone size: -
J gene: TRBJ2-7
V gene: TRBV5-1
D gene: -
CDR3 protein: CASSLGSELGPRGREQYF
CDR3 DNA: TGCGCCAGCAGCTTGGGGTCCGAGCTGGGGCCTCGGGGGCGCGAGCAGTACTTC

clone size: -
J gene: TRBJ1-1
V gene: TRBV11-3
D gene: -
CDR3 protein: CASSSDRLNTEAFF
CDR3 DNA: TGTGCCAGCAGCTCAGACAGGCTGAACACTGAAGCTTTCTTT

clone size: -
J gene: TRBJ2-1
V gene: TRBV27
D gene: -
CDR3 protein: CASSLSASPRHEQFF
CDR3 DNA: TGTGCCAGCAGTTTATCGGCCTCACCTCGGCATGAGCAGTTCTTC

clone size: -
J gene: TRBJ2-1
V gene: TRBV7-8
D gene: TRBD2
CDR3 protein: CASSFTIAGGRSYNEQFF
CDR3 DNA: TGTGCCAGCAGCTTCACGATAGCGGGAGGGAGATCCTACAATGAGCAGTTCTTC

clone size: -
J gene: TRBJ1-1
V gene: TRBV7-2
D gene: -
CDR3 protein: CASSLVGGRTTEAFF
CDR3 DNA: TGTGCCAGCAGCTTAGTCGGAGGGCGGACCACTGAAGCTTTCTTT

clone size: -
J gene: TRBJ2-1
V gene: TRBV9
D gene: -
CDR3 protein: CASSVDFGYSDNEQFF
CDR3 DNA: TGTGCCAGCAGCGTAGATTTCGGATACAGCGACAATGAGCAGTTCTTC